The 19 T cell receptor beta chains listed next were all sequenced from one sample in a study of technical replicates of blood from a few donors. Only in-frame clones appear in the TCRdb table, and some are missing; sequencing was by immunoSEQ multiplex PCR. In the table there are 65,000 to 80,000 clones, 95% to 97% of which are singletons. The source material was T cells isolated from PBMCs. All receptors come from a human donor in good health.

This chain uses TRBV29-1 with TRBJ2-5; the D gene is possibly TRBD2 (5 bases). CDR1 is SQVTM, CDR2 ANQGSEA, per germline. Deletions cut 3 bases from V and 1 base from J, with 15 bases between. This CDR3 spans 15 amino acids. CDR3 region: CSVENRGFSQETQYF. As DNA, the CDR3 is TGCAGCGTTGAGAACCGAGGGTTTTCCCAAGAGACCCAGTACTTC.

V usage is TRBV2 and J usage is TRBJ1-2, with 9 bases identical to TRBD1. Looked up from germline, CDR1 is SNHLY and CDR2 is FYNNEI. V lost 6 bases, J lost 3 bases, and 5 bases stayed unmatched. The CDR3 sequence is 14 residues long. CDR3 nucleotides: TGTGCCAGCAGGACGGGACAGGGAGACTATGGCTACACCTTC. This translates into CASRTGQGDYGYTF.

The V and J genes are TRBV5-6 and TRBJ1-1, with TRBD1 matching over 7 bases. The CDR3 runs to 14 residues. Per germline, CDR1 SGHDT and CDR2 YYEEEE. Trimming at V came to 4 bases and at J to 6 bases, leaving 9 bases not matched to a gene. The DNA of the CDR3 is TGTGCCAGCAGCGACAGGGTGATAAGGGCTGAAGCTTTCTTT. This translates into CASSDRVIRAEAFF.

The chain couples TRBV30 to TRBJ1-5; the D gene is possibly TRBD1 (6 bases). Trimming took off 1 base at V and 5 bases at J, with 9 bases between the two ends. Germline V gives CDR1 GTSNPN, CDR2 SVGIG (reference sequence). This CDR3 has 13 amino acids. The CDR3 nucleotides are TGTGCCTGGAGTGCAGGGGAACATCAGCCCCAGCATTTT. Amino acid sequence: CAWSAGEHQPQHF.

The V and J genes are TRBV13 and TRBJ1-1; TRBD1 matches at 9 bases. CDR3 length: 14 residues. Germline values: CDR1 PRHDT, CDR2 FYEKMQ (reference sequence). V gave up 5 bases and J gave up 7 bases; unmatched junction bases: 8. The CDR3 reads CASSHRDRVYEAFF. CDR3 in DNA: TGTGCCAGCAGCCACCGGGACAGGGTGTATGAAGCTTTCTTT.

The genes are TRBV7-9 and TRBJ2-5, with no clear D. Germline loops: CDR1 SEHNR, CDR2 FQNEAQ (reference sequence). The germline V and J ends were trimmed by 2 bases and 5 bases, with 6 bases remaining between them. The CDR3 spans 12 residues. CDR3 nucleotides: TGTGCCAGCAGCTTAACATTGGAGACCCAGTACTTC. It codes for CASSLTLETQYF.

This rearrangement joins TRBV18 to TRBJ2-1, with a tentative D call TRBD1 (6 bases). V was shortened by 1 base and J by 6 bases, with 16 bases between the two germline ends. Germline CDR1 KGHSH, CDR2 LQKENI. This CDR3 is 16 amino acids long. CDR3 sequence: CASSPLKAGEGNEQFF. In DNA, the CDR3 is TGTGCCAGCTCACCACTCAAAGCAGGGGAAGGCAATGAGCAGTTCTTC.

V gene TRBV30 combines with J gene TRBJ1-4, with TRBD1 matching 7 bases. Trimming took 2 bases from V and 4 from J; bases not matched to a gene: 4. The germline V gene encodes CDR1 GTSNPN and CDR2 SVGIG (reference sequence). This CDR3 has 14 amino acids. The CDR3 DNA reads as TGTGCCTGGAGTCTTAACAGGGGTAATGAAAAACTGTTTTTT. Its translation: CAWSLNRGNEKLFF.

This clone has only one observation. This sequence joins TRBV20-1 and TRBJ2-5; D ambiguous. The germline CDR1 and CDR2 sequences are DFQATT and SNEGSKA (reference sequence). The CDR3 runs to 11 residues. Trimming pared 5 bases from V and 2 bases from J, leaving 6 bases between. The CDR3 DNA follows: TGCAGTGCTCAAACTCAAGAGACCCAGTACTTC. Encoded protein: CSAQTQETQYF.

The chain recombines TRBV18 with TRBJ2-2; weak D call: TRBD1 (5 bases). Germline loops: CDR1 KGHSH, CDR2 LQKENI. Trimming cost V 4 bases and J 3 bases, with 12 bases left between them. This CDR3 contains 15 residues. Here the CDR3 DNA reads TGTGCCAGCTCACATGGACATTCGGACACCGGGGAGCTGTTTTTT. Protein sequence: CASSHGHSDTGELFF.

DNA of the CDR3: TGTGCCAGCAGCTTATGGACAGCCTTTAATGAAAAACTGTTTTTT. It encodes CASSLWTAFNEKLFF. The J gene is TRBJ1-4, the V gene TRBV11-3, with TRBD1 as a possible D gene (6 bases). The germline gives CDR1 SGHNT, CDR2 YENEEA. The CDR3 has 15 residues. Trimming cost V 2 bases and J 4 bases, with 11 bases left between them.

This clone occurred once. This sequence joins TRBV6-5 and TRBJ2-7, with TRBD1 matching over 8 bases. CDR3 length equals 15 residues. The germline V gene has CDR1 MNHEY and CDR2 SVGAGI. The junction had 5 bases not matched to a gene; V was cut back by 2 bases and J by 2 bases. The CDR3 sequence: CASSYLGQGPYEQYF. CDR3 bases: TGTGCCAGCAGTTACCTAGGACAGGGCCCCTACGAGCAGTACTTC.

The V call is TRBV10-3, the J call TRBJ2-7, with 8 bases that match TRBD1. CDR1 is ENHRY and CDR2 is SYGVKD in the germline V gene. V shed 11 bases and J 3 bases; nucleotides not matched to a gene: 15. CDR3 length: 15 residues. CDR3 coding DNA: TGTGCCTCATCAGTGAGTCAGGGGGCGTACTACGAGCAGTACTTC. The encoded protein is CASSVSQGAYYEQYF.

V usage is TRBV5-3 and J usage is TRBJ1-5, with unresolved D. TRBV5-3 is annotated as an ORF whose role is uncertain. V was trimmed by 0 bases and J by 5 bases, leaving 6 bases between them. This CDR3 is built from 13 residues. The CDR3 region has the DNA TGTGCCAGAAGCTTGGGCAGTCATCAGCCCCAGCATTTT. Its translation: CARSLGSHQPQHF.

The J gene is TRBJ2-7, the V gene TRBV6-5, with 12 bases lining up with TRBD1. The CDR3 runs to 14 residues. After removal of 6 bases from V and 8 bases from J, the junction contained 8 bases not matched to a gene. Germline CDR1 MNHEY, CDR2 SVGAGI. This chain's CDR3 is CASRMGQGAPKQYF. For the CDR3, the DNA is TGTGCCAGCAGGATGGGACAGGGGGCCCCAAAGCAGTACTTC.

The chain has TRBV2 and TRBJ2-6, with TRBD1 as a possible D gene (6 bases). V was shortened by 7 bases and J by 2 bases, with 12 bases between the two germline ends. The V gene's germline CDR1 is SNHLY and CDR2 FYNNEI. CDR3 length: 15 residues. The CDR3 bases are TGTGCCAGCACTAAAGACAGGACTGGGGCCAACGTCCTGACTTTC. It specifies CASTKDRTGANVLTF.

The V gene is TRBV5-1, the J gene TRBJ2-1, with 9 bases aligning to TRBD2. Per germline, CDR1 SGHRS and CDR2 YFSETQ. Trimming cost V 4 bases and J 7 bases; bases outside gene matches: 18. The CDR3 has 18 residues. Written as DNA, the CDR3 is TGCGCCAGCAGCCCGGGTTCGGCGGGAGGGCCAATGGGTAATGAGCAGTTCTTC. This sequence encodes CASSPGSAGGPMGNEQFF.

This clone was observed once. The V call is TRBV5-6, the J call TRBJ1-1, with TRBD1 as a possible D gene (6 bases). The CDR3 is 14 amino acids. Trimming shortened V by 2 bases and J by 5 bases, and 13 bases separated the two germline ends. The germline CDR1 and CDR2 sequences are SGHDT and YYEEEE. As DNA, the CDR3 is TGTGCCAGCAGCTTTCAGGGGAGGGGGACTGAAGCTTTCTTT. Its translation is CASSFQGRGTEAFF.

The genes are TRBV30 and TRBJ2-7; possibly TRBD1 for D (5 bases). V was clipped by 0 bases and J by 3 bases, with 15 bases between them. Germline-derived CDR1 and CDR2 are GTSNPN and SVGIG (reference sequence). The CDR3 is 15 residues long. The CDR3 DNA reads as TGTGCCTGGAGTGTACCTAGGACAATCCTCTACGAGCAGTACTTC. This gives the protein CAWSVPRTILYEQYF.